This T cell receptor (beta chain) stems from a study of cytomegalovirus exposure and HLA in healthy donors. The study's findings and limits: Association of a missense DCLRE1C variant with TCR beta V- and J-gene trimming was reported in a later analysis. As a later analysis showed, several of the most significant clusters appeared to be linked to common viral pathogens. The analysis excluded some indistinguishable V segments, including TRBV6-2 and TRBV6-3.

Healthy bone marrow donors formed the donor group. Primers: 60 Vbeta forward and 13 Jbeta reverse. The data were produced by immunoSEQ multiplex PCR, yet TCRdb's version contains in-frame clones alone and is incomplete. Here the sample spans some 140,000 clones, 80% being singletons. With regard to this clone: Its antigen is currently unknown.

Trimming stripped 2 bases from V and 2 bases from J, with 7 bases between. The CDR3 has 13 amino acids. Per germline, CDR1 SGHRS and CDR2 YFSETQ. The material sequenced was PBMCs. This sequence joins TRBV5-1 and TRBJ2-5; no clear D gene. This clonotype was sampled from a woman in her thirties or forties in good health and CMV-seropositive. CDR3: CASSFAEQETQYF. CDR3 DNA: TGCGCCAGCAGCTTTGCAGAACAAGAGACCCAGTACTTC. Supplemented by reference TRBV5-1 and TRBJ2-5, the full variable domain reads KAGVTQTPRYLIKTRGQQVTLSCSPISGHRSVSWYQQTPGQGLQFLFEYFSETQRNKGNFPGRFSGRQFSNSRSEMNVSTLELGDSALYLCASSFAEQETQYFGPGTRLLVL.